These T cell receptor beta chains were read from a single sample in a study of shared T cell receptors in the human thymus. Using immunoSEQ multiplex PCR, the repertoire was profiled, and TCRdb retains in-frame clones only, with some absent. The table has 450,000 to 650,000 clones, 75% to 80% seen once. The same data also went into a second study, on human thymus T cells.

Sequenced sample: thymocytes. These receptors all stem from a boy younger than two with a congenital heart defect. Each CDR3 is given with its conserved first and last residue.

j_call: TRBJ2-7
v_call: TRBV5-1
cdr3_length: 15
cdr3_aa: CASSSEGQVPYEQYF

j_call: TRBJ2-1
v_call: TRBV7-3
cdr3_length: 16
cdr3_aa: CASSPKTSGDHNEQFF

j_call: TRBJ2-3
v_call: TRBV15
cdr3_length: 16
cdr3_aa: CATSRPPQGLSGTQYF

j_call: TRBJ1-3
v_call: TRBV27
cdr3_length: 19
cdr3_aa: CASSFLWTGGIGPGNTIYF

j_call: TRBJ2-1
v_call: TRBV19
cdr3_length: 16
cdr3_aa: CASSTDGSGKYNEQFF

j_call: TRBJ2-1
v_call: TRBV5-4
cdr3_length: 16
cdr3_aa: CASSSTRESPLLEQFF

j_call: TRBJ1-4
v_call: TRBV19
cdr3_length: 15
cdr3_aa: CASSKPGQAKGKLFF

j_call: TRBJ2-3
v_call: TRBV7-6
cdr3_length: 16
cdr3_aa: CASSPGTSSLLDTQYF

j_call: TRBJ2-1
v_call: TRBV4-3
cdr3_length: 17
cdr3_aa: CASSQDIRGQGSNEQFF

j_call: TRBJ2-5
v_call: TRBV9
cdr3_length: 15
cdr3_aa: CASSERTSEQETQYF

j_call: TRBJ2-5
v_call: TRBV7-7
cdr3_length: 17
cdr3_aa: CASSQSGGASGSLTQYF

j_call: TRBJ1-5
v_call: TRBV4-1
cdr3_length: 16
cdr3_aa: CASSQVPGTGTQPQHF

j_call: TRBJ2-2
v_call: TRBV5-6
cdr3_length: 17
cdr3_aa: CASSLASGGRDTGELFF

j_call: TRBJ2-1
v_call: TRBV7-9
cdr3_length: 13
cdr3_aa: CASSATSGNEQFF

j_call: TRBJ2-7
v_call: TRBV12-5
cdr3_length: 17
cdr3_aa: CASGLVRSRAHSYEQYF

j_call: TRBJ2-3
v_call: TRBV28
cdr3_length: 17
cdr3_aa: CASSLTLAVHSTDTQYF

j_call: TRBJ2-7
v_call: TRBV7-9
cdr3_length: 14
cdr3_aa: CASSWGRKPYEQYF

j_call: TRBJ2-1
v_call: TRBV2
cdr3_length: 13
cdr3_aa: CASSGAPGDEQFF

j_call: TRBJ2-1
v_call: TRBV7-6
cdr3_length: 14
cdr3_aa: CASGLAGGGDEQFF

j_call: TRBJ1-1
v_call: TRBV6-5
cdr3_length: 14
cdr3_aa: CASRRTGSETEAFF

j_call: TRBJ2-7
v_call: TRBV18
cdr3_length: 15
cdr3_aa: CASSPPDSGTYEQYF

j_call: TRBJ2-7
v_call: TRBV7-8
cdr3_length: 12
cdr3_aa: CASSLFSHEQYF

j_call: TRBJ1-5
v_call: TRBV12-5
cdr3_length: 14
cdr3_aa: CASGHTGDGQPQHF

j_call: TRBJ1-5
v_call: TRBV18
cdr3_length: 12
cdr3_aa: CASSQGLQPQHF

j_call: TRBJ2-1
v_call: TRBV4-1
cdr3_length: 13
cdr3_aa: CASSQETTSVQFF

j_call: TRBJ2-7
v_call: TRBV14
cdr3_length: 15
cdr3_aa: CASSQELGLIYEQYF

j_call: TRBJ2-2
v_call: TRBV19
cdr3_length: 16
cdr3_aa: CASSIRTGGMTGELFF

j_call: TRBJ1-4
v_call: TRBV27
cdr3_length: 13
cdr3_aa: CASATGVGEKLFF

j_call: TRBJ2-7
v_call: TRBV27
cdr3_length: 14
cdr3_aa: CASSPAPESYEQYF

j_call: TRBJ1-1
v_call: TRBV18
cdr3_length: 13
cdr3_aa: CASSPTGSTEAFF

j_call: TRBJ1-5
v_call: TRBV6-4
cdr3_length: 13
cdr3_aa: CAREEGSNQPQHF

j_call: TRBJ1-3
v_call: TRBV5-6
cdr3_length: 13
cdr3_aa: CASSPGSGNTIYF

j_call: TRBJ2-7
v_call: TRBV4-2
cdr3_length: 15
cdr3_aa: CASSQGTTGHPHPYF

j_call: TRBJ1-4
v_call: TRBV4-3
cdr3_length: 14
cdr3_aa: CASSQGRTGEKLFF

j_call: TRBJ2-7
v_call: TRBV18
cdr3_length: 15
cdr3_aa: CASSLRPARTYEQYF

j_call: TRBJ2-5
v_call: TRBV29-1
cdr3_length: 17
cdr3_aa: CSDLQGNTSGRQETQYF

j_call: TRBJ2-1
v_call: TRBV7-2
cdr3_length: 13
cdr3_aa: CASSLDSYNEQFF

j_call: TRBJ2-7
v_call: TRBV4-2
cdr3_length: 15
cdr3_aa: CASSHPDTLSHEQYF

j_call: TRBJ2-1
v_call: TRBV27
cdr3_length: 18
cdr3_aa: CASSTGTRGLAGINEQFF

j_call: TRBJ2-1
v_call: TRBV2
cdr3_length: 16
cdr3_aa: CASTPGWTRVRNEQFF

j_call: TRBJ2-7
v_call: TRBV27
cdr3_length: 17
cdr3_aa: CASSSGTSGTGTYEQYF

j_call: TRBJ1-2
v_call: TRBV2
cdr3_length: 17
cdr3_aa: CASSEREGHRRDYGYTF

j_call: TRBJ2-1
v_call: TRBV11-2
cdr3_length: 13
cdr3_aa: CASSLCQRDEQFF

j_call: TRBJ2-3
v_call: TRBV27
cdr3_length: 15
cdr3_aa: CASSLGTSSVDTQYF

j_call: TRBJ2-7
v_call: TRBV6-6
cdr3_length: 16
cdr3_aa: CASSYPKGAGPLEQYF

j_call: TRBJ2-7
v_call: TRBV4-1
cdr3_length: 20
cdr3_aa: CASSQDLSRSSGTGPYEQYF

j_call: TRBJ2-7
v_call: TRBV5-6
cdr3_length: 17
cdr3_aa: CASSLMGGGGSSHEQYF

j_call: TRBJ2-2
v_call: TRBV13
cdr3_length: 19
cdr3_aa: CASSLKDTLGGSNTGELFF

j_call: TRBJ2-1
v_call: TRBV7-2
cdr3_length: 15
cdr3_aa: CASSLPDRGLGEQFF